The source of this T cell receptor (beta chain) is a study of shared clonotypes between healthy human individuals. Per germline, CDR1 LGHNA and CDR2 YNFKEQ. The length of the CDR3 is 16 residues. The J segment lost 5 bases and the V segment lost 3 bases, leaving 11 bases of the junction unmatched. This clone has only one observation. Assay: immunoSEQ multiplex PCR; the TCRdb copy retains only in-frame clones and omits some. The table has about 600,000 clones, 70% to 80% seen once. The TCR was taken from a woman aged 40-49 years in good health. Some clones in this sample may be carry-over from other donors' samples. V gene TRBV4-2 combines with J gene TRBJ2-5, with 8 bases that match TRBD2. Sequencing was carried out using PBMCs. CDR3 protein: CASSQGTSDWAETQYF. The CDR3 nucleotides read TGTGCCAGCAGCCAGGGGACTAGTGATTGGGCGGAGACCCAGTACTTC.